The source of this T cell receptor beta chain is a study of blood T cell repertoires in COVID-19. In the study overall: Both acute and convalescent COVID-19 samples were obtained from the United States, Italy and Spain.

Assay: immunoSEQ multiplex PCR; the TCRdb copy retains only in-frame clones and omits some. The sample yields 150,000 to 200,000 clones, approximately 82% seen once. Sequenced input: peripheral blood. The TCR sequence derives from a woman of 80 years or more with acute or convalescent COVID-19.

CDR3 in amino acids: CASSPGQGGTEAFF. CDR3 DNA sequence: TGTGCCAGCTCACCAGGACAGGGTGGCACTGAAGCTTTCTTT. This rearrangement joins TRBV18 to TRBJ1-1; TRBD1 agrees at 8 bases. V lost 2 bases, J lost 4 bases, and 3 bases stayed unmatched. The CDR3 length is 14 residues. Germline loops: CDR1 KGHSH, CDR2 LQKENI.